The 8 T cell receptor beta chains below come from one sample, sequenced in a study of naive and memory T cell subsets (dated 2017 in TCRdb). Library creation used UMI-ligation and nested PCR. Sequencing was carried out with an Illumina MiSeq. An equimolar mix of two oligonucleotides covering both TRBC1 and TRBC2 was used as the beta constant-region primer. TCRdb itself trimmed the public reads at Q25 with fastp, ran MiXCR and retained productive beta chains. Every distinct CDR3 protein forms one entry, paired with its most common genes and DNA. The sample table contains about 85,000 distinct CDR3 sequences; only one count was recorded for 10% to 15% of them. The ten largest make up approximately 0.93% of the sample. The source material was central memory CD4+ T cells from blood. The sample's cell subset or site label, in plain terms: central memory, CD45RA- CD27+. All receptors derive from a human donor in good health.

This rearrangement joins TRBV10-2 to TRBJ2-7; TRBD1 matches 11 bases. Germline loops: CDR1 WSHSY, CDR2 SAAADI. The CDR3 covers 16 residues. After removal of 3 bases from V and 5 bases from J, the junction contained 9 bases not matched to a gene. The CDR3 is CASSDPGTGGIHEQYF. CDR3 coding DNA: TGCGCCAGCAGTGACCCTGGGACAGGGGGGATACACGAGCAGTACTTC.

This clonotype was recorded many times. This chain joins TRBV19 and TRBJ1-1; TRBD1 aligns across 9 bases. CDR1 and CDR2 from the germline V gene are LNHDA and SQIVND (reference sequence). CDR3 length equals 16 residues. V lost 6 bases, J lost 4 bases, and 12 bases stayed unmatched. Here the CDR3 DNA reads TGTGCCAGTAGAAGACGACCGGGACAGGGAGGCACTGAAGCTTTCTTT. This encodes CASRRRPGQGGTEAFF. The variable domain in full, with the rest retrieved from reference TRBV19 and TRBJ1-1, is DGGITQSPKYLFRKEGQNVTLSCEQNLNHDAMYWYRQDPGQGLRLIYYSQIVNDFQKGDIAEGYSVSREKKESFPLTVTSAQKNPTAFYLCASRRRPGQGGTEAFFGQGTRLTVV.

This rearrangement joins TRBV5-1 to TRBJ2-5; TRBD1 agrees at 9 bases. This CDR3 comprises 16 residues. The ends lost 1 base at V and 5 bases at J; junction bases unmatched: 9. Germline V gives CDR1 SGHRS, CDR2 YFSETQ. The CDR3 loop is CASSLSTGGQVETQYF. For the CDR3, the DNA is TGCGCCAGCAGCTTGTCGACAGGGGGGCAGGTGGAGACCCAGTACTTC.

This clonotype was detected only a few times. The CDR3 spells CSARPLAGVGGLVYTF. The DNA for the CDR3 is TGCAGTGCCCGTCCCCTGGCGGGGGTCGGGGGGCTAGTCTACACCTTC. The V gene is TRBV20-1, the J gene TRBJ1-2; perhaps TRBD1 as D (6 bases). Trimming removed 6 bases at V and 10 bases at J, with 30 bases between. Germline V gene data show CDR1 as DFQATT and CDR2 as SNEGSKA (reference sequence). CDR3 size: 16 residues.

This clonotype was seen only a few times. The gene calls are TRBV7-9 and TRBJ1-1; the D gene is possibly TRBD1 (6 bases). CDR3 length: 14 amino acids. Per the germline V gene, CDR1 is SEHNR and CDR2 is FQNEAQ (reference sequence). Trimming shortened V by 2 bases and J by 1 base, and 8 bases separated the two germline ends. The CDR3 region has the DNA TGTGCCAGCAGCTTAACGACAGGGAACACTGAAGCTTTCTTT. Residues: CASSLTTGNTEAFF.

The chain combines TRBV20-1 with TRBJ1-2; unclear D gene. The CDR3 covers 13 residues. Germline V gene data show CDR1 as DFQATT and CDR2 as SNEGSKA (reference sequence). Trimming took off 0 bases at V and 6 bases at J, with 11 bases between the two ends. CDR3 sequence reads: CSARDRPGDGYTF. CDR3 in DNA: TGCAGTGCTAGAGATCGGCCAGGTGATGGCTACACCTTC.

This clonotype occurred a few times. This chain connects TRBV20-1 to TRBJ2-7; D might be TRBD1 (5 bases). The CDR3 loop spans 13 amino acids. V gave up 0 bases and J gave up 5 bases, with 11 bases separating them. CDR1 and CDR2 from the germline V gene are DFQATT and SNEGSKA (reference sequence). CDR3 bases: TGCAGTGCTAGAGATGTAACAGGCAACGAGCAGTACTTC. As protein: CSARDVTGNEQYF.

The genes are TRBV14 and TRBJ2-3; D is uncertain. The CDR3 is 14 amino acids. CDR1 and CDR2 from the germline V gene are SGHDN and FVKESK. V was cut by 1 base and J by 2 bases, with 7 bases left in between. The CDR3 region is CASSQVRYTDTQYF. CDR3 coding DNA: TGTGCCAGCAGCCAAGTCCGATACACAGATACGCAGTATTTT.